The clone carrying this T cell receptor (beta chain) was seen many times. Antigen unknown. This record belongs to a study of T-cell memory formation after mild COVID-19. 5'RACE, which relied on constant-segment primers, yielded TCR alpha and TCR beta cDNA libraries carrying sample barcodes and UMIs. MiXCR was run by TCRdb on the 5' RACE reads, yielding one entry per CDR3 protein. The profile shows 250,000 to 400,000 distinct CDR3 sequences, 13% to 15% of them singletons. Study outcomes and limitations: Clones shrinking from day 15 to 85 showed even CD4/CD8 mixes; later expanders tilted CD4+. Researchers could not confirm that second-wave clones peaking on day 37 targeted SARS-CoV-2. The study detected some responding clones in pre-infection memory, suggesting cross-reactive memory joined.

The TCR comes from a man between 18 and 35 years old who had mild COVID-19 (a few samples of this study predate the infection). Cell type and time point are not known. Material for sequencing was PBMCs or a T cell subset sorted from them (not recorded which).

Here the CDR3 reads CASSSTGRTSKQFF. The CDR3 bases are TGTGCCAGCAGCTCGACAGGGCGAACTTCGAAGCAGTTCTTC. This sequence joins TRBV7-8 and TRBJ2-1; 7 nucleotides align to TRBD1. This CDR3 spans 14 amino acids. The germline gives CDR1 SGHVS, CDR2 FQNEAQ. V shed 4 bases, J shed 11 bases, and the junction held 11 bases outside the gene matches.